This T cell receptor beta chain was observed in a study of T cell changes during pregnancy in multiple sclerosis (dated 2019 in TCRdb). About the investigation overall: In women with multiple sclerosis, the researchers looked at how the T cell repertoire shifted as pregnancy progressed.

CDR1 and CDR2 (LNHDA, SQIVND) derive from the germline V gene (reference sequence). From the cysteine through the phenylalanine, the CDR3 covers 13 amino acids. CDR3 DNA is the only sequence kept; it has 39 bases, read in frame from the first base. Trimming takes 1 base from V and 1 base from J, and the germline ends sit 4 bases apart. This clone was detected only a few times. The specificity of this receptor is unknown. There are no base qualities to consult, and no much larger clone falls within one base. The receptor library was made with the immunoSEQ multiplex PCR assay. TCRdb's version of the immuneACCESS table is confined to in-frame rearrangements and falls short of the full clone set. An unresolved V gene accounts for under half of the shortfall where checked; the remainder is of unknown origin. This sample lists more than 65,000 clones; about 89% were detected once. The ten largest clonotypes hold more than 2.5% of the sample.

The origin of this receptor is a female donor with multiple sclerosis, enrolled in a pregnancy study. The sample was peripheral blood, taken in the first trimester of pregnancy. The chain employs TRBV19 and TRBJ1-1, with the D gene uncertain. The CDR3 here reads CASSIARNTEAFF. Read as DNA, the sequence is TGTGCCAGTAGTATAGCCAGGAACACTGAAGCTTTCTTT.